This is a list of T cell receptor beta chains from one sample in a study of regulatory T cells in long-lasting Graves disease. A single record per CDR3 protein comes from TCRdb applying MiXCR to the multiplex PCR reads. The repertoire holds hundreds of thousands of distinct CDR3 sequences, with roughly 22% as singletons. The sequenced sample was peripheral blood mononuclear cells (PBMCs), obtained when the disease was refractory, from a patient treated with antithyroid drugs. The source is a female donor with Graves disease. CDR3s include the opening cysteine and the closing phenylalanine or tryptophan.

v_gene	j_gene	CDR3aa
TRBV20-1	TRBJ1-1	CSVQGEGNTEAFF
TRBV9	TRBJ2-7	CASSPAGRGGLEQYF
TRBV19	TRBJ2-7	CASGKQGAYEQCF
TRBV12-3/TRBV12-4	TRBJ2-2	CASSRRAAEGTGELFF
TRBV2	TRBJ1-2	CASRPGRANYGYTF
TRBV28	TRBJ2-6	CASSQTGGLSGANVLTF
TRBV24-1	TRBJ1-5	CATSADSISNQPQHF
TRBV20-1	TRBJ2-7	CSASTMASGTTYEQYF
TRBV5-5	TRBJ1-4	CASNWGSGLEEKLFF
TRBV2	TRBJ2-7	CASRKTGLGWTYEQYF
TRBV5-6	TRBJ2-5	CASSYGTGVETQYF
TRBV11-2	TRBJ1-2	CASSSFKRDRSYGYTF
TRBV10-3	TRBJ1-1	CAISELQLHFEAFF
TRBV7-2	TRBJ1-5	CASSLVAGGAPQHF
TRBV2	TRBJ1-2	CASSSRALASF
TRBV28	TRBJ1-1	CASSFGDDLRNTEAFF
TRBV24-1	TRBJ1-2	CATSGTGKFDGYTF
TRBV18	TRBJ2-7	CASSRRLQTYEQYF
TRBV16	TRBJ1-5	CASSQTTDQPQHF
TRBV28	TRBJ2-4	CASTALAVAKNIQYF
TRBV2	TRBJ2-7	CASSESPTKSSYEQYF
TRBV25-1	TRBJ1-2	CASSEGGWDGYTF
TRBV28	TRBJ2-1	CASRSTSGSSVEQFF
TRBV7-9	TRBJ1-1	CASSFIEGTNTEAFF
TRBV6-1	TRBJ2-4	CASMGEGKNIQYF
TRBV7-3	TRBJ2-3	CASSLSPRTSGDSTDTQYF